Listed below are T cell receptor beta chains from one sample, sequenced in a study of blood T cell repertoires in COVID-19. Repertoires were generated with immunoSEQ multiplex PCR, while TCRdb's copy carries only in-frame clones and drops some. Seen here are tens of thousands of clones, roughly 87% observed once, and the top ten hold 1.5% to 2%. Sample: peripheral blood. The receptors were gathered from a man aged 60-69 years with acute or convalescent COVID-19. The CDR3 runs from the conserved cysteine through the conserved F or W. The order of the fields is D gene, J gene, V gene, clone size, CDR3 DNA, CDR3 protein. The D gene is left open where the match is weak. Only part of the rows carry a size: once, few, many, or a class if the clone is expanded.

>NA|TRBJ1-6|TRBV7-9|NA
TGTGCCAGCAGCCCCCAACGACTCCGTGGGGGGTCACCCCTCCACTTT
CASSPQRLRGGSPLHF
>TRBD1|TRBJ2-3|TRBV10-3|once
TGTGCCATCAGCTATACACAGGGGGTTGGCACAGATACGCAGTATTTT
CAISYTQGVGTDTQYF
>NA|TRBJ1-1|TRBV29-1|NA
TGCAGCGCTCGACACCTGAACACTGAAGCTTTCTTT
CSARHLNTEAFF
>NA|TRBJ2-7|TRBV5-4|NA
TGTGCCAGCAGCCTAGGTCGTAGCTACGAGCAGTACTTC
CASSLGRSYEQYF
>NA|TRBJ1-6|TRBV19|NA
TGTGCCAGTAGTATAGGGTACAACGGCGGAGTACGTTCACCCCTCCACTTT
CASSIGYNGGVRSPLHF
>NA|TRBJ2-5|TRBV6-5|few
TGTGCCAGCAGCCCCGCCGGGGAGACCCAGTACTTC
CASSPAGETQYF
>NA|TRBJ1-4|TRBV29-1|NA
TGCAGCGTCGAGACAGGCAGAAAACTGTTTTTT
CSVETGRKLFF
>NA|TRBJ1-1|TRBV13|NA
TGTGCCAGCAGCTTTAGGGGGATGAACACTGAAGCTTTCTTT
CASSFRGMNTEAFF
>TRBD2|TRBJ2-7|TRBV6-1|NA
TGTGCCAGCAGTGAACGGAAGCGGGGGACCGCCTACGAGCAGTACTTC
CASSERKRGTAYEQYF
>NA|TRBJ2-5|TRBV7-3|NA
TGTGCCAGCAGCTTACAGGGGGGCGAAGAGACCCAGTACTTC
CASSLQGGEETQYF
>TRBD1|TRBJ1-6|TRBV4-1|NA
TGCGCCAGCAGGATGGGACAGAATAATTCACCCCTCCACTTT
CASRMGQNNSPLHF
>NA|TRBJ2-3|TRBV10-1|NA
TGCGCCAGCAGTACCGGTTCCCAGGGCACAGATACGCAGTATTTT
CASSTGSQGTDTQYF
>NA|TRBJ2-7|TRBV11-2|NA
TGTGCCAGCAGCTTAGGGACAGCCTTTTACGAGCAGTACTTC
CASSLGTAFYEQYF
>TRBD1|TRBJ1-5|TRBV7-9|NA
TGTGCCAGCAGTTTTACAGGGGATCAGCCCCAGCATTTT
CASSFTGDQPQHF
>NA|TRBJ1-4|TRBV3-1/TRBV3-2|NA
TGTGCCAGCAGGCAGGGTTTTCCAACTAATGAAAAACTGTTTTTT
CASRQGFPTNEKLFF
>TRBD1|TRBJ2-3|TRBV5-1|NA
TGCGCCAGCAGCTCCGGACAGGGATTAATTACAGATACGCAGTATTTT
CASSSGQGLITDTQYF
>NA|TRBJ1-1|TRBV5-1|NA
TGCGCCAGCAGTGTGGGGCTTTTAAACACTGAAGCTTTCTTT
CASSVGLLNTEAFF
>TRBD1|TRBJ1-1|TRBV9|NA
TGTGCCAGCAGCGAAGACAGGGGGATGAACACTGAAGCTTTCTTT
CASSEDRGMNTEAFF
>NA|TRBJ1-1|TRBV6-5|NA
TGTGCCAGCAGCGCCGACAGAAACACTGAAGCTTTCTTT
CASSADRNTEAFF
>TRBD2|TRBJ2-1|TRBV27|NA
TGTGCCAGCGCGCCGGGGGGTCTCGGGAGTGAGCAGTTCTTC
CASAPGGLGSEQFF
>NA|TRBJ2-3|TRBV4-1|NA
TGCGCCAGCAGCCAAGATGGCAGCACAGATACGCAGTATTTT
CASSQDGSTDTQYF
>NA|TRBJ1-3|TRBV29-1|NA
TGCAGCGTTTCAGTGAGGGCCTCTGGAAACACCATATATTTT
CSVSVRASGNTIYF
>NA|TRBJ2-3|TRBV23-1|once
TGCGCCAGCAGTCAACCGGGGGCAGATACGCAGTATTTT
CASSQPGADTQYF
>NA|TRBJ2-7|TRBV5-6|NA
TGTGCCAGCAGCTTGACAGGGAATCGGTACGAGCAGTACTTC
CASSLTGNRYEQYF
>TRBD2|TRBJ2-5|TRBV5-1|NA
TGCGCCAGCAGCGAAGGAGCTAGCGGGGGCCTGGGGACCCAGTACTTC
CASSEGASGGLGTQYF
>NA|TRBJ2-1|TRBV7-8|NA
TGTGCCAGCAGCTTAGCAAGGTTGAGTGAGGCGAACAATGAGCAGTTCTTC
CASSLARLSEANNEQFF
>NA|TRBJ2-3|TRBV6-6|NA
TGTGCCAGCAGTTACTCAGGAGATAGCACAGATACGCAGTATTTT
CASSYSGDSTDTQYF
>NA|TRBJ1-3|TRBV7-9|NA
TGTGCCAGCAGCTTAGGGGGAGCTGGAAACACCATATATTTT
CASSLGGAGNTIYF
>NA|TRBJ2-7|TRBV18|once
TGTGCCAGCTCACCGTCACAGGGATCCGAGCAGTACTTC
CASSPSQGSEQYF
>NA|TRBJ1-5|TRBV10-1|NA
TGCGGTCTAAGAGGGTTTTTACCCAATCAGCCCCAGCATTTT
CGLRGFLPNQPQHF
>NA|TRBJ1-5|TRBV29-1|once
TGCAGCGTTGGACAGAATAATCAGCCCCAGCATTTT
CSVGQNNQPQHF